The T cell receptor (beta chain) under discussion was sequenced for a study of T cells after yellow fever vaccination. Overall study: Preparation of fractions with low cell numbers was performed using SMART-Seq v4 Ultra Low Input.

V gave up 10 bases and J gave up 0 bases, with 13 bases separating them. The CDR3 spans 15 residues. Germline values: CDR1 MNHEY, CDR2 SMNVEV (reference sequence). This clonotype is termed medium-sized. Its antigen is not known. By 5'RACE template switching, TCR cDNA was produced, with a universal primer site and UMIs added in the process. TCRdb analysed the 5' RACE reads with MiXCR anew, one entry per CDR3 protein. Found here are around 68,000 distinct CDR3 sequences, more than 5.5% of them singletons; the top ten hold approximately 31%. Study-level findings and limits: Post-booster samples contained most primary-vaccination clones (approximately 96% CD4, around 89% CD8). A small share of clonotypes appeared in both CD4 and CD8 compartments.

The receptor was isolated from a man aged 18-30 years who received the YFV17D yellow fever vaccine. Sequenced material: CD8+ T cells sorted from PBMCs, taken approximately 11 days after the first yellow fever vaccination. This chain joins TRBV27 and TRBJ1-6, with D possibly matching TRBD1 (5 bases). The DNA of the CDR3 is TGTGCCACGGGGGGGAAAGCCTCCTATAATTCACCCCTCCACTTT. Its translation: CATGGKASYNSPLHF.